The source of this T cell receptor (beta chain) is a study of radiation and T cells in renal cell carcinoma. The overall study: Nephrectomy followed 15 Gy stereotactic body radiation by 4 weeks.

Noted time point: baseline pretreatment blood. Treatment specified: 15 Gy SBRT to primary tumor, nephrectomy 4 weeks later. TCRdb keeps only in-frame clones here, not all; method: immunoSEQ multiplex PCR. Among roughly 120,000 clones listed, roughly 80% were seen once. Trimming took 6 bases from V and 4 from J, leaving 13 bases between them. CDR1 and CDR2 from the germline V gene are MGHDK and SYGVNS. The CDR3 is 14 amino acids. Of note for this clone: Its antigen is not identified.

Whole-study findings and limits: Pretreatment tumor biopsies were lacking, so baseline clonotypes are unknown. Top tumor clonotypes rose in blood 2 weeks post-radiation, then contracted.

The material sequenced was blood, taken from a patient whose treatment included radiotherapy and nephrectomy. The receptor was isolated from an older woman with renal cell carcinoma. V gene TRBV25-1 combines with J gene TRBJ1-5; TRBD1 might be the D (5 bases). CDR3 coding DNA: TGTGCCAGCAGCCCGACGGGGCCGAATCAGCCCCAGCATTTT. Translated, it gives CASSPTGPNQPQHF.